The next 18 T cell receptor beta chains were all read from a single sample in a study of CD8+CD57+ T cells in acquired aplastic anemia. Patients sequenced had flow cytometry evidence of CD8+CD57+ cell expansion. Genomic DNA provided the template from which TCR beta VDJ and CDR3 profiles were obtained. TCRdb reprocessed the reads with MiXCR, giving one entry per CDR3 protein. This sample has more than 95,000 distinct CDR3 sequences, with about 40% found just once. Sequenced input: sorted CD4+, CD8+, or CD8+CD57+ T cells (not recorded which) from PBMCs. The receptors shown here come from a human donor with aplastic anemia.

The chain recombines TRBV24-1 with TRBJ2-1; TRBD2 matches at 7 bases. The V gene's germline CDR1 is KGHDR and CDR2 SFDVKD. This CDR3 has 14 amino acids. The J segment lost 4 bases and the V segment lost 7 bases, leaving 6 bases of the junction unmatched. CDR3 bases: TGTGCCACCAGCGCTAGCGGCAAATACAATGAGCAGTTCTTC. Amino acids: CATSASGKYNEQFF.

DNA of the CDR3: TGTGCCAGCAGCTCGACAGGGGTTGAAGCTTTCTTT. This encodes CASSSTGVEAFF. The J gene is TRBJ1-1, the V gene TRBV7-3, with TRBD1 identical over 8 bases. Trimming removed 4 bases from V and 7 bases from J; junction bases left unmatched: 2. The germline V gene has CDR1 SGHTA and CDR2 FQGTGA. The CDR3 contains 12 residues.

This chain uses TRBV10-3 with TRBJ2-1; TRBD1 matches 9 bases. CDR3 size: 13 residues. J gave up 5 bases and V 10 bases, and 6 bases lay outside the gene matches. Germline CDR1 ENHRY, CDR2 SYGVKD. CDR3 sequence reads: CATGRDRDNEQFF. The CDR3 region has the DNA TGTGCCACAGGGAGGGACAGGGACAATGAGCAGTTCTTC.

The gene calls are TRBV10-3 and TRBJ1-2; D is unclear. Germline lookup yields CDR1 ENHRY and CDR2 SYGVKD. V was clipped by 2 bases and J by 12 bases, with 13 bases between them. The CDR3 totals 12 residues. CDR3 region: CAISEHGSGNTF. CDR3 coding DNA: TGTGCCATCAGTGAGCATGGCTCTGGAAACACCTTC.

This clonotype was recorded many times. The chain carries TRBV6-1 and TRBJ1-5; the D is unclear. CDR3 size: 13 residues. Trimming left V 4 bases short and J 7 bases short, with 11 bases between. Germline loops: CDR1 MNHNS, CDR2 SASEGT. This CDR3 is CASSALRGQPQHF. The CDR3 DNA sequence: TGTGCCAGCAGTGCCCTAAGAGGCCAGCCCCAGCATTTT.

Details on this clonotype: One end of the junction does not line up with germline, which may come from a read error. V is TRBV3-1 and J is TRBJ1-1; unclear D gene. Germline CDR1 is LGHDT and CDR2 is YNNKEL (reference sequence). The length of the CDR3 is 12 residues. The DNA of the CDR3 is TGTGCCAGCGGCCAGGATCGGGGTGAAGCTTTCTTT. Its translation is CASGQDRGEAFF.

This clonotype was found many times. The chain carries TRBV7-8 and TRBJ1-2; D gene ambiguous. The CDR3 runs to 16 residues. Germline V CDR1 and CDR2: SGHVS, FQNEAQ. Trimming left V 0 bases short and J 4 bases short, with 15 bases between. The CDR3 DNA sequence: TGTGCCAGCAGCTTAGCAACACTTCCGGGTCCCTATGGCTACACCTTC. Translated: CASSLATLPGPYGYTF.

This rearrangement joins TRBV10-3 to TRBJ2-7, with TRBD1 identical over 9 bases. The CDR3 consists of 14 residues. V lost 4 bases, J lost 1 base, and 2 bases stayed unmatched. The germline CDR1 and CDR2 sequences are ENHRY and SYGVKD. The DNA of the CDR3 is TGTGCCATCAGTGTAGGGACAGGGTCCTACGAGCAGTACGTC. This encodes CAISVGTGSYEQYV.

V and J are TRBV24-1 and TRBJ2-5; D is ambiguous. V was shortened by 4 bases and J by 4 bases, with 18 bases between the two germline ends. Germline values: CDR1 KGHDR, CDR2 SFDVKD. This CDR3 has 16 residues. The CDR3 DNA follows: TGTGCCACCAGTGACTTTTATGGTGCTGAACGAGAGACCCAGTACTTC. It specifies CATSDFYGAERETQYF.

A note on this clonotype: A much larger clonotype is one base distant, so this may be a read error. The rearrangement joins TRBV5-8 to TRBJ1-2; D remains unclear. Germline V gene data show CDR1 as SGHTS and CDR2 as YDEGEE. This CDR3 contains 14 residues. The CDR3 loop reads CASSLVQANYGYAF. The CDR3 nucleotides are TGTGCCAGCAGCTTGGTCCAGGCTAACTATGGCTACGCCTTC.

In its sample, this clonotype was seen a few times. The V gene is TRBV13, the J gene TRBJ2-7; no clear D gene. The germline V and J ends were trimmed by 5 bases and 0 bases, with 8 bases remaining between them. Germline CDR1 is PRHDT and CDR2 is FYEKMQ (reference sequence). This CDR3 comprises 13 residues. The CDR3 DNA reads TGTGCCAGCAGCGCCCGGCCCTCCTACGAGCAGTACTTC. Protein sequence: CASSARPSYEQYF.

CDR3 loop: CASGPRTGSYEQYV. The CDR3 DNA follows: TGTGCCAGCGGTCCTAGGACAGGGTCCTACGAGCAGTACGTC. V usage is TRBV7-9 and J usage is TRBJ2-7; TRBD1 aligns across 8 bases. V lost 8 bases and J lost 1; bases outside the gene matches: 7. Germline lookup yields CDR1 SEHNR and CDR2 FQNEAQ (reference sequence). This CDR3 has 14 residues.

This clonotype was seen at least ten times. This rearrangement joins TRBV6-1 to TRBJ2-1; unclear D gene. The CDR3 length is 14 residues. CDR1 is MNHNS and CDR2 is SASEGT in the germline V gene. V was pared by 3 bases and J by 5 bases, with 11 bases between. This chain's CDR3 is CASSEGTTDNEQFF. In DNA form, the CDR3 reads TGTGCCAGCAGTGAGGGTACTACCGACAATGAGCAGTTCTTC.

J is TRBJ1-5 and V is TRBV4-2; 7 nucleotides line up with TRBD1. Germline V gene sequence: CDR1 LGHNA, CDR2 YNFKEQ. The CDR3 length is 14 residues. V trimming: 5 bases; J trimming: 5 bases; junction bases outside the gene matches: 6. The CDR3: CASSYRDSDQPQHF. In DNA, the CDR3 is TGTGCCAGCAGCTATCGGGACAGCGATCAGCCCCAGCATTTT.

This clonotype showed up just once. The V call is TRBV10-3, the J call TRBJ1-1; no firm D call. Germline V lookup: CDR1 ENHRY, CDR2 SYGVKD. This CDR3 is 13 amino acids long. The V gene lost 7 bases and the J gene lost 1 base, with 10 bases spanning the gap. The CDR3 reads CAITEEGNTEAFF. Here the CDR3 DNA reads TGTGCCATCACCGAGGAAGGGAACACTGAAGCTTTCTTT.

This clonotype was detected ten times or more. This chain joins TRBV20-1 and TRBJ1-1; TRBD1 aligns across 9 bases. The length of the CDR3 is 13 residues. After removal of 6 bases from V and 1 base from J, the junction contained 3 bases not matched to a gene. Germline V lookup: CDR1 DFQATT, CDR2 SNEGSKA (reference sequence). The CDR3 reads CSAKGQGNTEAFF. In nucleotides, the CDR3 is TGCAGTGCCAAGGGACAGGGGAACACTGAAGCTTTCTTT.

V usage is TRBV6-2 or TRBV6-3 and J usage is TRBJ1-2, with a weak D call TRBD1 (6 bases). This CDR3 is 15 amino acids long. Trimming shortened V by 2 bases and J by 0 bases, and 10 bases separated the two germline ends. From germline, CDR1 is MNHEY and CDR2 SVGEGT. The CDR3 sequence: CASSYPDRTNYGYTF. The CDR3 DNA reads TGTGCCAGCAGTTACCCCGACAGGACTAACTATGGCTACACCTTC.

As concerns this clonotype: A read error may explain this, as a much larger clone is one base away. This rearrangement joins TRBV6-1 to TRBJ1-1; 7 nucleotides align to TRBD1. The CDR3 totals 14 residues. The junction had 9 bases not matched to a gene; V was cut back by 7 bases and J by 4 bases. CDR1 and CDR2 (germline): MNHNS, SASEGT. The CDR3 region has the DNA TGTGCCAGCACTCCGACAGGGAGAAGCACTGAAGCTTTCTTT. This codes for CASTPTGRSTEAFF.